The rows below give T cell receptor beta chains drawn from one sample of a study of T cell changes during pregnancy in multiple sclerosis. Sequencing was performed with immunoSEQ multiplex PCR; in TCRdb, only in-frame clones are kept and a portion is missing. The repertoire holds over 60,000 clones, around nine tenths seen once, with under 0.3% in the top ten. Sequencing was performed on CD4+ T cells from peripheral blood mononuclear cells, taken in the third trimester of pregnancy. These TCRs come from a female donor in good health, enrolled as a control in a pregnancy study. Both conserved end residues are part of each CDR3. The D gene is left open where the match is weak. Rows give clone size only sometimes, using once, few, many, or a class for an expanded clone.

d_gene | abundance | v_gene | CDR3aa
NA | NA | TRBV19 | CASSPRSGATSNQPQHF
NA | NA | TRBV6-1 | CASSEGLGHTTNEKLFF
NA | NA | TRBV7-3 | CASSRSRDINEQFF
NA | NA | TRBV7-2 | CASSLPPGLQGGYTF
NA | NA | TRBV28 | CASSLTGPNTEAFF
TRBD1 | NA | TRBV10-3 | CAISESTGAEEQYF
NA | NA | TRBV7-7 | CASSLALGTTPGELFF
TRBD2 | once | TRBV4-2 | CASSQWTSGGTYGETQYF
NA | NA | TRBV19 | CASRVWADNQPQHF
TRBD1 | once | TRBV2 | CASTRDRTYGYTF
NA | once | TRBV6-5 | CASRRHNSNQPQHF
NA | NA | TRBV2 | CASGQSGNTIYF
TRBD1 | NA | TRBV6-6 | CASGTGTGIESGELFF
TRBD1 | NA | TRBV30 | CAWRKGTGIQETQYF
TRBD1 | NA | TRBV9 | CASSAGTGGEKLFF
NA | NA | TRBV15 | CATSRAGVDSTDTQYF
NA | NA | TRBV30 | CAWRGGSGYTF
TRBD1 | NA | TRBV9 | CASSVAGQAANYGYTF
NA | NA | TRBV21-1 | CASSRTTGGWKETQYF
NA | once | TRBV4-1 | CASSQDRGQVGFF
TRBD1 | NA | TRBV5-1 | CASSPDRGGSYTF
TRBD1 | NA | TRBV9 | CASSVGQGYSYEQYF
NA | NA | TRBV7-3 | CASSLKGLAGAQETQYF
NA | NA | TRBV19 | CASSNSRNTEAFF
TRBD1 | NA | TRBV10-3 | CAISDSGQGAEQYF
TRBD1 | once | TRBV5-6 | CASRFRTGAVGYTF
NA | few | TRBV30 | CAWSRTGGGYGYTF
TRBD1 | few | TRBV30 | CAAATGTGEKLFF